This T cell receptor (beta chain) is drawn from a study of blood T cell repertoires in COVID-19. Study overall: PBMCs, B-cell-depleted T cells, or T cells were the source of the cDNA or gDNA that made up the material.

Authors' methods: Reference gene primer amplification in the assay estimated nucleated cell counts. The protocol was immunoSEQ multiplex PCR, while the TCRdb copy is restricted to in-frame clones and leaves out a portion. For V, J and clone size, that table is used; D and trimming come from the DNA. The sample consists of roughly 350,000 clones, approximately 89% of them appearing once. The CDR3 contains 15 residues. In germline, CDR1 is MNHNS, CDR2 SASEGT. The V and J ends lost 1 base and 6 bases respectively, with 12 bases between them. The sequenced sample was peripheral blood. The clonotype originates from a woman aged 25 to 45 with COVID-19, enrolled during active disease. The chain couples TRBV6-1 to TRBJ2-2, with D perhaps matching TRBD2 (6 bases). CDR3 in amino acids: CASSEEGREAGELFF. As DNA, the CDR3 is TGTGCCAGCAGTGAAGAAGGCAGGGAGGCCGGGGAGCTGTTTTTT.